One and the same sample provided the 19 T cell receptor beta chains below, sequenced in a study of T cells after posttransplantation cyclophosphamide. Using immunoSEQ multiplex PCR, the repertoire was profiled, and TCRdb retains in-frame clones only, with some absent. Of tens of thousands of clones listed, around 90% were seen once; the top ten hold approximately 8%. Methotrexate plus calcineurin inhibitor accompanied controls' myeloablative marrow transplants; sampling was 1 year later. The sequencing here drew on PBMCs, taken after an allogeneic stem cell transplant with a calcineurin inhibitor and methotrexate. All receptors come from a female patient aged 50-60 years who received an allogeneic stem cell transplant from an unrelated donor, was CMV-positive, and had chronic GVHD only. Part of the T cells may come from the graft donor.

This chain joins TRBV11-1 and TRBJ2-7; 10 bases agree with TRBD2. The CDR3 length is 15 residues. V was clipped by 4 bases and J by 1 base; unmatched bases: 4. Per the germline V gene, CDR1 is SGHAT and CDR2 is FQDESV (reference sequence). CDR3 DNA sequence: TGTGCCAGCAGCTCAGGACTAGCGGAGTCCTACGAGCAGTACTTC. It is translated as CASSSGLAESYEQYF. The full variable domain, rest sourced from reference TRBV11-1 and TRBJ2-7, is EAEVAQSPRYKITEKSQAVAFWCDPISGHATLYWYRQILGQGPELLVQFQDESVVDDSQLPKDRFSAERLKGVDSTLKIQPAELGDSAMYLCASSSGLAESYEQYFGPGTRLTVT.

The chain joins TRBV5-1 to TRBJ2-5, with TRBD2 matching over 8 bases. This CDR3 contains 14 residues. Germline CDR1 SGHRS, CDR2 YFSETQ. V lost 2 bases, J lost 5 bases, and 5 bases stayed unmatched. The CDR3 reads CASSFSGSLETQYF. The CDR3 DNA reads TGCGCCAGCAGCTTCAGCGGGAGCCTGGAGACCCAGTACTTC.

J is TRBJ1-2 and V is TRBV7-2; the match to TRBD1 covers 10 bases. The ends lost 1 base at V and 5 bases at J; junction bases unmatched: 7. The CDR3 loop spans 16 amino acids. Germline V gives CDR1 SGHTA, CDR2 FQGNSA. DNA of the CDR3: TGTGCCAGCAGCTTAGTTCAGAGGACAGGGGGGTATGGCTACACCTTC. Its translation is CASSLVQRTGGYGYTF.

The chain has TRBV6-5 and TRBJ1-4, with TRBD1 matching over 9 bases. The CDR3 contains 14 residues. V trimming: 6 bases; J trimming: 7 bases; junction bases outside the gene matches: 6. CDR1 and CDR2 from the germline V gene are MNHEY and SVGAGI. The CDR3 nucleotides read TGTGCCAGCAGCCGGGACAGGGTGGGTGAAAAACTGTTTTTT. Its protein product is CASSRDRVGEKLFF.

This rearrangement joins TRBV4-1 to TRBJ2-7; the D is unclear. With 10 bases removed from V and 2 bases from J, the gap between germline ends came to 18 bases. Per the germline V gene, CDR1 is MGHRA and CDR2 is YSYEKL. This CDR3 contains 14 residues. CDR3 amino acids: CATRPRVGPYEQYF. The CDR3 nucleotides read TGCGCCACCCGGCCCCGGGTGGGTCCCTACGAGCAGTACTTC.

The chain recombines TRBV9 with TRBJ2-3; TRBD1 agrees at 10 bases. V gave up 4 bases and J gave up 4 bases; unmatched junction bases: 9. CDR3 length: 16 amino acids. The germline V gene has CDR1 SGDLS and CDR2 YYNGEE. The CDR3 sequence: CASSSRLGQGSDTQYF. The CDR3, as DNA: TGTGCCAGCAGCTCAAGGTTGGGACAGGGGTCAGATACGCAGTATTTT.

V gene TRBV19 combines with J gene TRBJ2-5; TRBD2 might be the D (6 bases). Germline-derived CDR1 and CDR2 are LNHDA and SQIVND (reference sequence). The CDR3 covers 16 residues. The germline V and J ends were trimmed by 5 bases and 3 bases, with 19 bases remaining between them. Here the CDR3 DNA reads TGTGCCAGTAGTCGATATCAAGGAGGGGAAAAAGAGACCCAGTACTTC. Encoded protein: CASSRYQGGEKETQYF.

The rearrangement uses TRBV19 and TRBJ2-7, with TRBD2 as a possible D gene (5 bases). Trimming took 3 bases from V and 4 from J, leaving 10 bases between them. The CDR3 runs 13 residues. CDR1 is LNHDA and CDR2 is SQIVND in the germline V gene (reference sequence). The CDR3 coding sequence is TGTGCCAGTAGTATTCGGGGTTGGTACGAGCAGTACTTC. Translation: CASSIRGWYEQYF.

The V call is TRBV4-1, the J call TRBJ2-5, with TRBD2 as a possible D gene (6 bases). CDR3 length: 16 amino acids. Looked up from germline, CDR1 is MGHRA and CDR2 is YSYEKL. With 0 bases removed from V and 10 bases from J, the gap between germline ends came to 21 bases. CDR3 loop: CASSQENPSESRVQYF. CDR3 sequence (DNA): TGCGCCAGCAGCCAAGAAAACCCTAGCGAATCCCGGGTCCAGTACTTC.

The CDR3 nucleotides read TGCGCCAGCAGTGAGATAGCGGGAGTGGCCTACAATGAGCAGTTCTTC. Translation: CASSEIAGVAYNEQFF. The rearrangement links TRBV10-2 to TRBJ2-1, with 9 bases aligning to TRBD2. Germline V CDR1 and CDR2: WSHSY, SAAADI. With V trimmed by 2 bases and J by 2 bases, 4 bases remained unmatched. The CDR3 is made up of 16 amino acids.

The J gene is TRBJ2-4, the V gene TRBV6-1, with a tentative D call TRBD2 (5 bases). The length of the CDR3 is 17 residues. Germline lookup yields CDR1 MNHNS and CDR2 SASEGT. Trimming took 4 bases from V and 0 from J, leaving 16 bases between them. The CDR3 nucleotides read TGTGCCAGCAGTGGATCCCCGGGAACGCTAGCCAAAAACATTCAGTACTTC. The encoded protein is CASSGSPGTLAKNIQYF.

The V and J genes are TRBV30 and TRBJ1-2; TRBD1 aligns across 7 bases. Germline V gene sequence: CDR1 GTSNPN, CDR2 SVGIG (reference sequence). Germline trimming cut 3 bases from V and 4 bases from J; bases unmatched to any gene: 2. The CDR3 covers 12 residues. This CDR3 reads CAWSRDSYGYTF. For the CDR3, the DNA is TGTGCCTGGAGCCGGGACAGCTATGGCTACACCTTC.

This chain's CDR3 is CASSQYMGQVTSVPYEQYF. CDR3 bases: TGCGCCAGCAGCCAATACATGGGACAGGTGACTTCTGTTCCCTACGAGCAGTACTTC. V gene TRBV4-1 combines with J gene TRBJ2-7, with TRBD1 identical over 8 bases. CDR1 is MGHRA and CDR2 is YSYEKL in the germline V gene. The CDR3 totals 19 residues. Losses at the gene ends were 2 bases for V and 2 bases for J; bases not matched to a gene: 17.

V is TRBV5-1 and J is TRBJ1-3, with 9 bases aligning to TRBD1. J was trimmed by 9 bases and V by 3 bases; bases with no gene match: 13. The germline V gene has CDR1 SGHRS and CDR2 YFSETQ. The CDR3 contains 16 residues. The CDR3 region is CASSSDWTGAGFTIYF. In DNA form, the CDR3 reads TGCGCCAGCAGCTCCGACTGGACAGGGGCGGGATTCACCATATATTTT.

The chain combines TRBV21-1 with TRBJ2-1; TRBD2, the D gene given by the table, was not confirmed from the DNA. TRBV21-1 is shown as a pseudogene. The length of the CDR3 is 16 residues. The CDR3 region is CASSKSERGRTNEQFF. The CDR3 bases are TGTGCCAGCAGCAAAAGTGAGCGGGGACGGACCAATGAGCAGTTCTTC.

V and J are TRBV28 and TRBJ1-5; 9 bases map to TRBD1. Trimming removed 5 bases from V and 5 bases from J; junction bases left unmatched: 4. There are 14 residues in the CDR3. Looked up from germline, CDR1 is MDHEN and CDR2 is SYDVKM. CDR3 nucleotides: TGTGCCAGCAGTCTGGGACAGGGTGATCAGCCCCAGCATTTT. Amino acid sequence: CASSLGQGDQPQHF.

In its sample, this clone was seen a few times. V and J are TRBV5-6 and TRBJ2-5; D gene uncertain. The CDR3 runs 12 residues. The germline V gene has CDR1 SGHDT and CDR2 YYEEEE. The V gene lost 4 bases and the J gene lost 4 bases, with 8 bases spanning the gap. The CDR3 DNA reads as TGTGCCAGCAGCATAGATAGAGAGACCCAGTACTTC. Its protein product is CASSIDRETQYF.

This chain joins TRBV19 and TRBJ2-3; possible D gene TRBD1, 5 bases. In germline, CDR1 is LNHDA, CDR2 SQIVND (reference sequence). The V gene lost 3 bases and the J gene lost 9 bases, with 10 bases spanning the gap. This CDR3 has 12 amino acids. CDR3 amino acids: CASSIWQGTQYF. The DNA of the CDR3 is TGTGCCAGTAGTATTTGGCAGGGCACGCAGTATTTT. Together with reference TRBV19 and TRBJ2-3, the CDR3 gives the full variable domain: DGGITQSPKYLFRKEGQNVTLSCEQNLNHDAMYWYRQDPGQGLRLIYYSQIVNDFQKGDIAEGYSVSREKKESFPLTVTSAQKNPTAFYLCASSIWQGTQYFGPGTRLTVL.

V and J are TRBV5-5 and TRBJ2-1, with D perhaps matching TRBD2 (7 bases). In germline, CDR1 is SGHKS, CDR2 YYEKEE (reference sequence). V lost 2 bases, J lost 6 bases, and 15 bases lay in between. This CDR3 is built from 15 residues. DNA for the CDR3: TGTGCCAGCAGCTTCCGGACCGGGGGGCCCAATGAGCAGTTCTTC. It is translated as CASSFRTGGPNEQFF. The full variable domain, in which reference TRBV5-5 and TRBJ2-1 provide the parts outside the CDR3, is DAGVTQSPTHLIKTRGQQVTLRCSPISGHKSVSWYQQVLGQGPQFIFQYYEKEERGRGNFPDRFSARQFPNYSSELNVNALLLGDSALYLCASSFRTGGPNEQFFGPGTRLTVL.